This TCR beta chain was captured in a study of a mutant IDH1 vaccine in newly diagnosed glioma. Germline loops: CDR1 SGHVS, CDR2 FQNEAQ. The CDR3 is 15 amino acids. V was shortened by 5 bases and J by 4 bases, with 15 bases between the two germline ends. As for time point: week 35, safety follow-up. The vaccine gave 300 ug of a 20-mer mutant IDH1 peptide subcutaneously per dose. Clones were read by immunoSEQ multiplex PCR, and TCRdb kept only the in-frame ones, dropping some. The sample gives some 66,000 clones, 84% of which show up once; roughly 4% is in the top ten. The sample holds one count of this clone. Its antigen is unidentified.

The V call is TRBV7-8, the J call TRBJ1-5, with D possibly matching TRBD1 (6 bases). The sequence was obtained from a man in his thirties or forties with glioma. The specimen comprised PBMCs, sampled from a glioma patient whose treatment included an IDH1 peptide vaccine. The CDR3 here is CASSGYRVGNQPQHF. CDR3 in DNA: TGTGCCAGCAGCGGGTACAGGGTAGGTAATCAGCCCCAGCATTTT.